This T cell receptor beta chain was found in a study of cytomegalovirus exposure and HLA in healthy donors. Per the germline V gene, CDR1 is MNHNS and CDR2 is SASEGT. This CDR3 is 13 amino acids long. The ends were cut back, 6 bases at V and 3 bases at J, with 12 bases in the middle. The PCR made use of 60 Vbeta and 13 Jbeta primers. Produced via immunoSEQ multiplex PCR; TCRdb's table is partial and in-frame only. The sample table includes about 96,000 clones. Sample: PBMCs. The chain employs TRBV6-1 and TRBJ2-7, with D tentatively TRBD1 (5 bases). The TCR comes from a woman aged 30 to 39 in good health and CMV-seronegative. CDR3 region: CASRGRRGYEQYF. The CDR3 DNA reads TGTGCCAGCAGGGGGCGCCGAGGCTACGAGCAGTACTTC.